These 30 T cell receptor beta chains were all obtained from the same sample, sequenced in a study of T cell repertoires in cytomegalovirus infection (dated by TCRdb to the late 2010s). In light of the paper, this sample's treatment or condition label describes: in vitro stimulation with specific CMV peptide epitopes to enrich CMV-specific T cells. For sequencing, an Illumina HiSeq 1500 was employed. Using fastp trimming at Q25 and MiXCR clonotype assembly, TCRdb reanalyzed the public sequencing data and kept in-frame beta chains. Each entry merges the rows of one CDR3 protein and shows their most common DNA and genes. Across this sample there are about 770,000 distinct CDR3 sequences, with about 28% seen only once. The top ten hold around 12% of the sample. For these TCRs, the target antigens are not known. The starting material was cultured CD8+ T cells from PBMCs, obtained from culture after CMV antigen stimulation. The receptor source for this set is a human donor in good health (CMV status not recorded). Some clones in this sample may be carry-over from other donors' samples.

The chain combines TRBV7-2 with TRBJ2-1; D not certain. Germline values: CDR1 SGHTA, CDR2 FQGNSA. CDR3 size: 17 residues. Trimming shortened V by 1 base and J by 1 base, and 14 bases separated the two germline ends. The CDR3 DNA sequence: TGTGCCAGCAGCTTAGGTAGACGGAGTATTTCCTACAATGAGCAGTTCTTC. Its translation is CASSLGRRSISYNEQFF.

In this sample, this clonotype turned up a few times. The chain recombines TRBV7-9 with TRBJ1-1, with TRBD1 identical over 11 bases. Germline CDR1 and CDR2: SEHNR and FQNEAQ (reference sequence). J was trimmed by 2 bases and V by 5 bases; bases with no gene match: 7. This CDR3 is built from 16 residues. CDR3 residues: CASSPRDRGTNTEAFF. The CDR3 DNA sequence: TGTGCCAGCAGCCCTCGGGACAGGGGGACAAACACTGAAGCTTTCTTT.

The V gene is TRBV2, the J gene TRBJ1-1; D unresolved. This CDR3 comprises 10 residues. V gave up 10 bases and J gave up 7 bases, with 10 bases separating them. Germline-derived CDR1 and CDR2 are SNHLY and FYNNEI. CDR3 amino acids: CATRGREAFF. The CDR3 DNA is TGTGCCACACGAGGGCGTGAAGCTTTCTTT.

The table lists this clonotype with a few counts. The chain joins TRBV6-5 to TRBJ2-5, with D possibly matching TRBD2 (6 bases). V was trimmed by 0 bases and J by 1 base, leaving 12 bases between them. This CDR3 has 16 amino acids. CDR1 and CDR2 (germline): MNHEY, SVGAGI. CDR3 nucleotide sequence: TGTGCCAGCAGTTACTCCCCCTTAGCGGCCCAAGAGACCCAGTACTTC. Its protein product is CASSYSPLAAQETQYF.

This clonotype was counted only a few times. The gene calls are TRBV7-8 and TRBJ2-5; TRBD2 aligns across 11 bases. V dropped 0 bases and J dropped 4; count of bases not matched to a gene: 10. CDR3 size: 18 residues. The germline V gene has CDR1 SGHVS and CDR2 FQNEAQ. In nucleotides, the CDR3 is TGTGCCAGCAGCTTAGCCTTGACGCGACTAGCGGGAAGAGAGACCCAGTACTTC. It codes for CASSLALTRLAGRETQYF.

The chain recombines TRBV7-8 with TRBJ1-4; 8 bases are shared with TRBD1. CDR3 size: 14 residues. V was pared by 2 bases and J by 8 bases, with 4 bases of the junction left unmatched. Germline V gives CDR1 SGHVS, CDR2 FQNEAQ. The CDR3 here is CASSLRTGTEKLFF. CDR3 DNA sequence: TGTGCCAGCAGCTTAAGGACAGGGACCGAAAAACTGTTTTTT. The whole variable domain, filled in from reference TRBV7-8 and TRBJ1-4, reads GAGVSQSPRYKVAKRGQDVALRCDPISGHVSLFWYQQALGQGPEFLTYFQNEAQLDKSGLPSDRFFAERPEGSVSTLKIQRTQQEDSAVYLCASSLRTGTEKLFFGSGTQLSVL.

The CDR3 is CATSRVSDSTNYGYTF. As DNA, the CDR3 is TGTGCCACCAGCAGAGTCTCGGACTCGACGAACTATGGCTACACCTTC. This chain connects TRBV15 to TRBJ1-2; D is unresolved. This CDR3 comprises 16 residues. Germline V gene lookup returns CDR1 LNHNV and CDR2 YYDKDF (reference sequence). V was pared by 1 base and J by 2 bases, with 14 bases between.

This clonotype was seen a handful of times. J is TRBJ2-2 and V is TRBV7-9, with 11 bases aligning to TRBD1. This CDR3 is built from 15 residues. Germline CDR1 reads SEHNR; CDR2 reads FQNEAQ (reference sequence). Trimming removed 4 bases from V and 9 bases from J; junction bases left unmatched: 7. The CDR3 loop reads CASSSARTGGWELFF. CDR3 coding DNA: TGTGCCAGCAGCTCCGCTAGGACAGGGGGCTGGGAGCTGTTTTTT.

This clonotype appeared a few times. The chain joins TRBV9 to TRBJ2-6; 9 bases line up with TRBD1. J gave up 0 bases and V 7 bases, and 8 bases lay outside the gene matches. Germline CDR1 and CDR2: SGDLS and YYNGEE. This CDR3 region has 17 residues. The CDR3 is CASDTGQGNSGANVLTF. CDR3 nucleotide sequence: TGTGCCAGCGACACTGGACAGGGGAACTCTGGGGCCAACGTCCTGACTTTC.

The rearrangement joins TRBV19 to TRBJ1-2, with a weak D call TRBD1 (5 bases). Trimming took off 1 base at V and 5 bases at J, with 14 bases between the two ends. Germline CDR1 is LNHDA and CDR2 is SQIVND (reference sequence). This CDR3 is built from 15 residues. CDR3 sequence reads: CASSIGGEEGYGYTF. Written as DNA, the CDR3 is TGTGCCAGTAGTATAGGAGGGGAGGAAGGGTATGGCTACACCTTC.

The chain joins TRBV2 to TRBJ2-7, with 7 bases that match TRBD2. There are 15 residues in the CDR3. Germline loops: CDR1 SNHLY, CDR2 FYNNEI. The junction had 6 bases not matched to a gene; V was cut back by 3 bases and J by 1 base. Here the CDR3 reads CASSDGRGRSYEQYV. Here the CDR3 DNA reads TGTGCCAGCAGTGATGGGCGGGGGAGGTCCTACGAGCAGTACGTC.

V usage is TRBV9 and J usage is TRBJ1-2, with TRBD1 matching 9 bases. Germline V lookup: CDR1 SGDLS, CDR2 YYNGEE. This CDR3 region has 17 residues. With 5 bases clipped from V and 3 bases from J, the junction kept 14 bases outside the gene matches. The DNA for the CDR3 is TGTGCCAGCAGAGGTTATTCACAGGGGGCGGACCACTATGGCTACACCTTC. Translating gives CASRGYSQGADHYGYTF.

The chain joins TRBV12-3 or TRBV12-4 to TRBJ1-1; TRBD1 aligns across 8 bases. This CDR3 is 17 amino acids long. V dropped 7 bases and J dropped 5; count of bases not matched to a gene: 18. The CDR3 loop is CASNFNRDRSGETEAFF. CDR3 nucleotide sequence: TGTGCCAGCAACTTTAACCGGGACAGGTCGGGAGAGACTGAAGCTTTCTTT.

The chain has TRBV3-1 and TRBJ1-1, with a weak D call TRBD1 (5 bases). Trimming took off 4 bases at V and 4 bases at J, with 13 bases between the two ends. Germline values: CDR1 LGHDT, CDR2 YNNKEL (reference sequence). The CDR3 consists of 14 residues. The CDR3 loop is CASSPRGGATEAFF. CDR3 sequence (DNA): TGTGCCAGCAGCCCAAGGGGAGGGGCCACTGAAGCTTTCTTT.

This clonotype was seen a few times. DNA for the CDR3: TGTGCCAGCAGTCTCATTGGGGGGGCTGACACTGAAGCTTTCTTT. It codes for CASSLIGGADTEAFF. V gene TRBV27 combines with J gene TRBJ1-1; the D gene is possibly TRBD1 (6 bases). V was clipped by 5 bases and J by 3 bases, with 16 bases between them. The CDR3 consists of 15 residues. Germline V gene lookup returns CDR1 MNHEY and CDR2 SMNVEV (reference sequence).

This clonotype has a handful of counts. This sequence joins TRBV29-1 and TRBJ2-6, with D unresolved. The CDR3 is made up of 14 amino acids. V lost 7 bases and J 2 bases, leaving 12 bases between the germline ends. Per germline, CDR1 SQVTM and CDR2 ANQGSEA. CDR3 DNA: TGCAGCGCTGGAAGCAGCGCTGGGGCCAACGTCCTGACTTTC. Translation gives CSAGSSAGANVLTF.

The chain combines TRBV27 with TRBJ2-2, with D hard to call. The germline V and J ends were trimmed by 0 bases and 0 bases, with 17 bases remaining between them. CDR1 MNHEY and CDR2 SMNVEV come from the germline V gene (reference sequence). The CDR3 spans 19 residues. Written as DNA, the CDR3 is TGTGCCAGCAGTTTATCCCCAGGACCGGTAGACCCGAACACCGGGGAGCTGTTTTTT. Amino acids: CASSLSPGPVDPNTGELFF.

J is TRBJ2-1 and V is TRBV4-1; no clear D gene. Trimming took off 3 bases at V and 7 bases at J, with 7 bases between the two ends. Per germline, CDR1 MGHRA and CDR2 YSYEKL. The CDR3 spans 12 residues. CDR3 nucleotides: TGCGCCAGCAGCCATGAATCTAATGAGCAGTTCTTC. As protein: CASSHESNEQFF.

The chain combines TRBV19 with TRBJ1-1, with TRBD1 as a possible D gene (5 bases). The CDR3 contains 14 residues. Germline V gene sequence: CDR1 LNHDA, CDR2 SQIVND (reference sequence). The ends were cut back, 3 bases at V and 3 bases at J, with 11 bases in the middle. The CDR3 sequence: CASSMGRLHTEAFF. CDR3 DNA: TGTGCCAGTAGTATGGGGCGATTACACACTGAAGCTTTCTTT.

The CDR3 protein is CSARAYGQFSGNTIYF. The CDR3 coding sequence is TGCAGTGCTAGAGCCTACGGACAGTTCTCTGGAAACACCATATATTTT. The J gene is TRBJ1-3, the V gene TRBV20-1, with TRBD1 as a possible D gene (6 bases). Trimming stripped 1 base from V and 0 bases from J, with 13 bases between. Germline V gives CDR1 DFQATT, CDR2 SNEGSKA (reference sequence). CDR3 length: 16 residues.

This clonotype was detected only a few times. The chain carries TRBV6-5 and TRBJ1-5; D ambiguous. Germline CDR1 MNHEY, CDR2 SVGAGI. The ends were cut back, 2 bases at V and 3 bases at J, with 11 bases in the middle. This CDR3 spans 15 amino acids. In nucleotides, the CDR3 is TGTGCCAGCAGTTACGAACAGCAACCCAATCAGCCCCAGCATTTT. Translating gives CASSYEQQPNQPQHF.

The genes are TRBV10-3 and TRBJ2-5; 9 positions match TRBD1. Germline V gene sequence: CDR1 ENHRY, CDR2 SYGVKD. With 2 bases clipped from V and 5 bases from J, the junction kept 3 bases outside the gene matches. This CDR3 is 14 amino acids long. CDR3 nucleotide sequence: TGTGCCATCAGTGAGGACAGGGGGTCGGAGACCCAGTACTTC. Encoded protein: CAISEDRGSETQYF.

The chain links TRBV11-1 to TRBJ1-6, with TRBD1 as a possible D gene (5 bases). Per the germline V gene, CDR1 is SGHAT and CDR2 is FQDESV (reference sequence). V was clipped by 0 bases and J by 15 bases, with 12 bases between them. This CDR3 comprises 13 residues. The CDR3 spells CASSLAGPRILHF. Written as DNA, the CDR3 is TGTGCCAGCAGCTTAGCGGGGCCTCGGATCCTCCACTTT.

Ten or more counts support this clonotype. The chain employs TRBV7-8 and TRBJ2-2, with 7 bases identical to TRBD1. V shed 2 bases, J shed 6 bases, and the junction held 9 bases outside the gene matches. This CDR3 comprises 16 residues. CDR1 SGHVS and CDR2 FQNEAQ come from the germline V gene. CDR3 DNA sequence: TGTGCCAGCAGCTTATATGAGGGGGCGCATTCCGGGGAGCTGTTTTTT. Translated, it gives CASSLYEGAHSGELFF.

This clonotype was picked up many times. CDR3 loop: CASSLPGDEQYF. The CDR3, as DNA: TGTGCCAGCAGTCTTCCAGGGGACGAGCAGTACTTC. The V call is TRBV6-1, the J call TRBJ2-7; weak D call: TRBD1 (6 bases). V lost 5 bases to trimming and J lost 5 bases, with 10 bases between them. This CDR3 comprises 12 residues. The germline V gene has CDR1 MNHNS and CDR2 SASEGT.

This clonotype showed up just a few times. The J gene is TRBJ2-2, the V gene TRBV27; unclear D gene. The CDR3 runs 15 residues. V lost 2 bases and J lost 2, with 9 bases in between. Germline CDR1 and CDR2: MNHEY and SMNVEV (reference sequence). CDR3 coding DNA: TGTGCCAGCAGTTTAGGGTACGGAAACACCGGGGAGCTGTTTTTT. Its translation: CASSLGYGNTGELFF.

In this sample, this clonotype turned up a few times. The chain employs TRBV27 and TRBJ2-2, with D possibly called TRBD1 or TRBD2 (5 bases each). V lost 3 bases, J lost 10 bases, and 21 bases lay in between. CDR3 length equals 16 residues. Germline values: CDR1 MNHEY, CDR2 SMNVEV (reference sequence). CDR3 residues: CASSFLPPGTREELFF. The CDR3 region has the DNA TGTGCCAGCAGTTTCCTACCGCCCGGGACCCGTGAGGAGCTGTTTTTT.

The rearrangement uses TRBV12-3 or TRBV12-4 and TRBJ1-6; the D is unclear. V was clipped by 6 bases and J by 0 bases, with 15 bases between them. The CDR3 totals 17 residues. CDR3 loop: CASSPVSPSSYNSPLHF. In DNA, the CDR3 is TGTGCCAGCAGCCCCGTTTCTCCCAGCTCCTATAATTCACCCCTCCACTTT.

Comment on this clonotype: This clone may be a read error of a much larger clone one base away. The chain is built from TRBV7-2 and TRBJ1-2; D possibly corresponds to TRBD1 (5 bases). This CDR3 is 18 amino acids long. Trimming took 1 base from V and 2 from J, leaving 20 bases between them. The germline V gene encodes CDR1 SGHTA and CDR2 FQGNSA. Here the CDR3 reads CASSLESAGTLRNYGYTF. The DNA of the CDR3 is TGTGCCAGCAGCTTAGAGTCGGCAGGGACTTTGAGGAACTATGGCTACACCTTC.

This clonotype has more than one count but fewer than ten. V usage is TRBV3-1 and J usage is TRBJ2-5; D might be TRBD1 (6 bases). Trimming took 0 bases from V and 0 from J, leaving 8 bases between them. The germline gives CDR1 LGHDT, CDR2 YNNKEL (reference sequence). CDR3 length equals 15 residues. The CDR3 nucleotides read TGTGCCAGCAGCCAAGAGGGGGCGGACCAAGAGACCCAGTACTTC. Encoded protein: CASSQEGADQETQYF.